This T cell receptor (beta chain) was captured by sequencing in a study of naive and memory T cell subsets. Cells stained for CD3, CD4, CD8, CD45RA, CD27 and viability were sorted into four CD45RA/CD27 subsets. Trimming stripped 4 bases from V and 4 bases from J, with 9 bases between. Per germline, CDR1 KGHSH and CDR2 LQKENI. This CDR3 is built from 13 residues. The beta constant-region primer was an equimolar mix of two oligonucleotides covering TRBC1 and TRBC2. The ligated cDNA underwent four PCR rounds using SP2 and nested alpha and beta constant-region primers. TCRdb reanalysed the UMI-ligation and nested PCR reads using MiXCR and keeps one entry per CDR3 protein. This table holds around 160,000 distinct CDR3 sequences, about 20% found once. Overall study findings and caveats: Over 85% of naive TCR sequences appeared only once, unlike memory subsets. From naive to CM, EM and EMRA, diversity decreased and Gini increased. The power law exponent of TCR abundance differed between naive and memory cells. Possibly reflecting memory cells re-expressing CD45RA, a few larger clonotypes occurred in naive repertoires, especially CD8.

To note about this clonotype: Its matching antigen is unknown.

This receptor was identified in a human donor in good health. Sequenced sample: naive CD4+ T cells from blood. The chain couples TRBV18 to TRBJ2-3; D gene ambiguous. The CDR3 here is CASSRYAADTQYF. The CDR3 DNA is TGTGCCAGCTCACGATACGCCGCAGATACGCAGTATTTT.